A selection of T cell receptor beta chains follows, all from one sample in a study of T-cell memory formation after mild COVID-19. TCRdb recomputed calls from the 5' RACE reads with MiXCR, one row per CDR3 protein. The repertoire holds roughly 50,000 distinct CDR3 sequences, with around 9.5% as singletons. The material sequenced was PBMCs or a T cell subset sorted from them (not recorded which). The receptors come from a man younger than 35 who had mild COVID-19 (a few samples of this study predate the infection). Cell type and time point are not known. The CDR3 runs from the conserved cysteine through the conserved F or W. The order of the fields is D gene, J gene, clone size, V gene, CDR3 protein, CDR3 DNA. D genes are given only for firm matches. The listing skips clone size in some rows; elsewhere it reads once, few, many or a size class.

TRBD2	TRBJ2-3	.	TRBV5-1	CASSGGVAGATDTQYF	TGCGCCAGCAGCGGTGGGGTAGCGGGGGCCACAGATACGCAGTATTTT
TRBD2	TRBJ2-1	few	TRBV5-1	CASSLGTSGGLNEQFF	TGCGCCAGCAGCTTGGGGACTAGCGGGGGTCTAAATGAGCAGTTCTTC
TRBD1	TRBJ1-6	few	TRBV5-6	CASSPRQGKWESPLHF	TGTGCCAGCAGCCCGAGACAGGGGAAGTGGGAATCACCCCTCCACTTT
TRBD2	TRBJ2-7	many	TRBV4-3	CASSQDISGGWYEQYF	TGCGCCAGCAGCCAAGATATTAGCGGGGGTTGGTACGAGCAGTACTTC
TRBD2	TRBJ2-2	many	TRBV7-9	CASSRGLAGGYTGELFF	TGTGCCAGCAGCCGCGGACTAGCGGGGGGCTACACCGGGGAGCTGTTTTTT
TRBD2	TRBJ2-1	few	TRBV20-1	CSARAGGPGNEQFF	TGCAGTGCTAGAGCGGGGGGGCCTGGCAATGAGCAGTTCTTC
.	TRBJ2-5	many	TRBV4-3	CASSQDLYQETQYF	TGCGCCAGCAGCCAAGACCTCTACCAAGAGACCCAGTACTTC
.	TRBJ2-1	.	TRBV24-1	CATSDDNEQFF	TGTGCCACCAGTGACGACAATGAGCAGTTCTTC
.	TRBJ2-3	medium-sized	TRBV5-1	CASSGEGTDTQYF	TGCGCCAGCAGTGGGGAGGGCACAGATACGCAGTATTTT
.	TRBJ2-7	few	TRBV6-5	CASSYSFAQGIGGEQYF	TGTGCCAGCAGTTACTCGTTTGCACAGGGAATTGGCGGCGAGCAGTACTTC
.	TRBJ2-1	many	TRBV5-1	CASSLGAGRHNEQFF	TGCGCCAGCAGCCTAGGGGCAGGTAGACACAATGAGCAGTTCTTC
.	TRBJ1-1	few	TRBV9	CASSVQGEGTEAFF	TGTGCCAGCAGCGTACAGGGAGAAGGCACTGAAGCTTTCTTT
.	TRBJ2-7	few	TRBV6-5	CASSYSGQTYEQYF	TGTGCCAGCAGTTACTCAGGACAAACCTACGAGCAGTACTTC
.	TRBJ1-5	few	TRBV20-1	CSAGRWTPNQPQHF	TGCAGTGCGGGAAGGTGGACACCCAATCAGCCCCAGCATTTT
.	TRBJ2-5	many	TRBV7-2	CASSPYPAETQYF	TGTGCCAGCAGCCCCTATCCCGCCGAGACCCAGTACTTC
.	TRBJ2-3	few	TRBV20-1	CSAEPGIGTDTQYF	TGCAGTGCTGAGCCGGGAATCGGCACAGATACGCAGTATTTT
.	TRBJ2-6	few	TRBV4-3	CASSQDFGSYSSGANVLTF	TGCGCCAGCAGCCAAGATTTCGGCAGCTACTCCTCTGGGGCCAACGTCCTGACTTTC
.	TRBJ1-2	.	TRBV4-3	CASSHRGDGYTF	TGCGCCAGCAGCCATCGAGGGGATGGCTACACCTTC
TRBD2	TRBJ2-7	.	TRBV15	CATSSGLAGSYEQYF	TGTGCCACCAGCTCGGGACTAGCGGGCTCCTACGAGCAGTACTTC
.	TRBJ2-2	.	TRBV18	CASSPPNTNTGELFF	TGTGCCAGCTCACCACCGAACACTAACACCGGGGAGCTGTTTTTT
.	TRBJ2-1	.	TRBV18	CASSPYFGDEQFF	TGTGCCAGCTCACCGTACTTTGGCGATGAGCAGTTCTTC
.	TRBJ2-7	few	TRBV6-5	CASSATHRAEQYF	TGTGCCAGCAGTGCCACTCACAGGGCCGAGCAGTACTTC
TRBD1	TRBJ2-5	.	TRBV6-2/TRBV6-3	CASSAGTGNVETQYF	TGTGCCAGCAGTGCCGGGACAGGCAATGTGGAGACCCAGTACTTC
.	TRBJ1-1	few	TRBV24-1	CATSGTVAGGTEAFF	TGTGCCACCAGTGGGACAGTGGCCGGGGGCACTGAAGCTTTCTTT
.	TRBJ2-7	.	TRBV7-2	CASTRDPTSYEQYF	TGTGCCAGCACCAGGGACCCCACATCCTACGAGCAGTACTTC
TRBD2	TRBJ2-3	few	TRBV12-3/TRBV12-4	CASSPRMGGGGDTQYF	TGTGCCAGCAGCCCCCGGATGGGGGGGGGAGGAGATACGCAGTATTTT
.	TRBJ1-1	many	TRBV5-1	CASSNRSWAVNTEAFF	TGCGCCAGCAGCAATCGTAGTTGGGCGGTGAACACTGAAGCTTTCTTT
.	TRBJ2-1	few	TRBV12-3/TRBV12-4	CASSSQGGSYNEQFF	TGTGCCAGCAGTTCCCAGGGGGGGAGTTACAATGAGCAGTTCTTC
.	TRBJ2-5	.	TRBV5-5	CASSLNAVQETQYF	TGTGCCAGCAGCTTGAACGCGGTGCAAGAGACCCAGTACTTC
.	TRBJ1-1	few	TRBV9	CASSVSPDVGTEAFF	TGTGCCAGCAGCGTTTCTCCGGATGTCGGCACTGAAGCTTTCTTT
.	TRBJ1-5	once	TRBV5-1	CASSLQGGHQPQHF	TGCGCCAGCAGCTTACAGGGAGGACATCAGCCCCAGCATTTT
TRBD2	TRBJ2-1	.	TRBV6-2/TRBV6-3	CASSEAGGRKFF	TGTGCCAGCAGTGAAGCGGGGGGACGGAAATTCTTC
.	TRBJ1-2	.	TRBV12-5	CASGLGAYGYTF	TGTGCTAGTGGTTTGGGAGCCTATGGCTACACCTTC
.	TRBJ2-2	.	TRBV20-1	CSARRGELFF	TGCAGTGCAAGGCGAGGGGAGCTGTTTTTT
TRBD1	TRBJ1-5	.	TRBV7-9	CASSPQGENQPQHF	TGTGCCAGCAGCCCCCAGGGGGAGAATCAGCCCCAGCATTTT
TRBD1	TRBJ1-4	few	TRBV5-1	CASSMGQGTTNEKLFF	TGCGCCAGCAGCATGGGACAGGGGACAACTAATGAAAAACTGTTTTTT
.	TRBJ2-3	.	TRBV2	CASGGLATQYF	TGTGCCAGTGGGGGTCTAGCGACGCAGTATTTT
.	TRBJ2-5	many	TRBV7-3	CASSVDIRETQYF	TGTGCCAGCAGCGTAGATATAAGAGAGACCCAGTACTTC
.	TRBJ2-2	.	TRBV7-3	CASSLRGANTGELFF	TGTGCCAGCAGCTTACGTGGGGCGAACACCGGGGAGCTGTTTTTT
.	TRBJ2-7	.	TRBV5-1	CASSLVETGTDEQYF	TGCGCCAGCAGCTTGGTGGAGACAGGTACCGACGAGCAGTACTTC
.	TRBJ1-1	few	TRBV15	CATSTDRNTEAFF	TGTGCCACCAGCACGGACAGGAACACTGAAGCTTTCTTT
.	TRBJ2-3	many	TRBV7-3	CASSLQAGGPTDTQYF	TGTGCCAGCAGCTTACAGGCTGGGGGGCCGACAGATACGCAGTATTTT
.	TRBJ2-2	.	TRBV4-2	CASSFIGQPDTGELFF	TGTGCCAGCAGCTTTATCGGCCAGCCCGACACCGGGGAGCTGTTTTTT
.	TRBJ1-6	once	TRBV2	CASSPGPSRSPLHF	TGTGCCAGCAGTCCGGGACCTAGCCGATCACCCCTCCACTTT
TRBD1	TRBJ1-2	.	TRBV5-4	CASSPGTGGLDYGYTF	TGTGCCAGCAGCCCGGGGACAGGGGGTTTGGACTATGGCTACACCTTC
TRBD1	TRBJ2-3	.	TRBV7-9	CASSLRQGVSTDTQYF	TGTGCCAGCAGCCTAAGACAGGGGGTTTCAACAGATACGCAGTATTTT